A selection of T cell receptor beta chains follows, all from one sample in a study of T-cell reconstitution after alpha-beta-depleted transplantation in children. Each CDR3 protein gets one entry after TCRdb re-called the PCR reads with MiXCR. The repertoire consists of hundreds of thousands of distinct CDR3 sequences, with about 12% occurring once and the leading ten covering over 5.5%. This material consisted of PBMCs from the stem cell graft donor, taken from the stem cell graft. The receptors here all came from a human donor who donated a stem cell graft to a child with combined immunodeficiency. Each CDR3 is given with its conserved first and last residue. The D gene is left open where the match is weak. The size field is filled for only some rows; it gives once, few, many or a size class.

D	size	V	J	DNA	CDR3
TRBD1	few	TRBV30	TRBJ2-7	TGTGCCTGGAGTGAGGGGGCTGGAACCTACGAGCAGTACTTC	CAWSEGAGTYEQYF
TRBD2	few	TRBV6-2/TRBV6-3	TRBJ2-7	TGTGCCAGCAGCGTAGCGGGAGTCCGCCTGACCTACGAGCAGTACTTC	CASSVAGVRLTYEQYF
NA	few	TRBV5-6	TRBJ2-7	TGTGCCAGCAGCTTGGCCCACAGGGGAGGTAGGTCCTACGAGCAGTACTTC	CASSLAHRGGRSYEQYF
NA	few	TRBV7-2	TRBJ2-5	TGTGCCAGCAGCTTAGCTACTAGAATAATTGAGACCCAGTACTTC	CASSLATRIIETQYF
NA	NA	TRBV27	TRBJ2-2	TGTGCCAGCAGTTTATGGGGGGCTTCCGGGGAGCTGTTTTTT	CASSLWGASGELFF
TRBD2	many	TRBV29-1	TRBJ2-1	TGCAGCGGTGGATCAGCGGGAGGGTTTTTCAATGAGCAGTTCTTC	CSGGSAGGFFNEQFF
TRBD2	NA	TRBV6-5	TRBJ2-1	TGTGCCAGCAGTTTAACTAGCGGGAGGGCCGGTGAGCAGTTCTTC	CASSLTSGRAGEQFF
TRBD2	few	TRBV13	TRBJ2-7	TGTGCCAGCAGCCCTACCCGCGGGGGCGAGCAGTACTTC	CASSPTRGGEQYF
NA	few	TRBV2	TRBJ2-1	TGTGCCAGCAGTGGTATAGCCCAGTCATCCTACAATGAGCAGTTCTTC	CASSGIAQSSYNEQFF
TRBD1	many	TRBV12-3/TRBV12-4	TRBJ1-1	TGTGCCAGCAGTTGGACAGGGGGAGGGAACACTGAAGCTTTCTTT	CASSWTGGGNTEAFF
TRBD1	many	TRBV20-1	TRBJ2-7	TGCAGTGCTACTGAGACAGGGTCCTACGAGCAGTACTTC	CSATETGSYEQYF
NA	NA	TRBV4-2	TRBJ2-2	TGTGCCAGCACCTTCGTAACGAACACCGGGGAGCTGTTTTTT	CASTFVTNTGELFF
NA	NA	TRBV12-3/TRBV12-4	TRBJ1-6	TGTGCCAGCAGTTCATCCAGGCGGGACTCACCCCTCCACTTT	CASSSSRRDSPLHF
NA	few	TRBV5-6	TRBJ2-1	TGTGCCAGCAGCGAACAGGGGACTTTCTATGAGCAGTTCTTC	CASSEQGTFYEQFF
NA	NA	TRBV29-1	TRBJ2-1	TGCAGCGTTGAAGCCAGTAGAGAGCACATCTCCTACAATGAGCAGTTCTTC	CSVEASREHISYNEQFF
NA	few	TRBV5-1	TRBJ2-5	TGCGCCAGCAACTGGGAGACCCAGTACTTC	CASNWETQYF
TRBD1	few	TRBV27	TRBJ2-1	TGTGCCAGCAGCCTGGATGCCCTCGACAGGGGGCGTTTCAATGAGCAGTTCTTC	CASSLDALDRGRFNEQFF
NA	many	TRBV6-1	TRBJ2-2	TGTGCCAGCAAGTCCGGGACGAACACCGGGGAGCTGTTTTTT	CASKSGTNTGELFF
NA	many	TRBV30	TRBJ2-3	TGTGCCTGTTCGCCGGGGGGCCGGACGCAGTATTTT	CACSPGGRTQYF
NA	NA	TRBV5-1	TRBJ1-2	TGCGCCAGCAGCCCCGGGAATAACTATGGCTACACCTTC	CASSPGNNYGYTF
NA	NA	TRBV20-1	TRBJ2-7	TGCAGTGCCAGGGGTCACAGGGTTGGCTCCTACGAGCAGTACTTC	CSARGHRVGSYEQYF
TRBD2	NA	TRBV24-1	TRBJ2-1	TGTGCCACCAGTGATTTTGGACTAGGGGACGAGCAGTTCTTC	CATSDFGLGDEQFF
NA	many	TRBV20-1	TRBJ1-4	TGCAGTGCTAGAGACCCCGGGCCAGCAACTAATGAAAAACTTTTTTTT	CSARDPGPATNEKLFF
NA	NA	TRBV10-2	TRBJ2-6	TGCGCCAGCACCCCACAGGGTCGCTCTGGGGCCAACGTCCTGACTTTC	CASTPQGRSGANVLTF
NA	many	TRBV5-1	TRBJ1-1	TGCGCCAGCAGCTTACAGGTCTGGCAGGAAAAATCGGAAGCTTTCTTT	CASSLQVWQEKSEAFF
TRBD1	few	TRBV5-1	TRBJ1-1	TGCGCCAGCAGCTTCTCGACAGGGAGGACTGAAGCTTTCTTT	CASSFSTGRTEAFF
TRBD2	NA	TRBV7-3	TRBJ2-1	TGTGCCAGCGGGACTAGCGAGAACAATGAGCAGTTCTTC	CASGTSENNEQFF
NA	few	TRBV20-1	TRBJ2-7	TGCAGTGCTAGTTCCAGGAGCTCCTACGAGCAGTACTTC	CSASSRSSYEQYF
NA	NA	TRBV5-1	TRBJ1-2	TGCGCCAGCAGCTTGCGGCTCAGGGAGGTCGATGGCTACACCTTC	CASSLRLREVDGYTF
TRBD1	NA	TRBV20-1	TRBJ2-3	TGCAGTGCGCTGAACAGGGGGCTTACCACAGATACGCAGTATTTT	CSALNRGLTTDTQYF
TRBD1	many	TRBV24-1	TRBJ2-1	TGTGCCACCAGTGTCAGGGGACAGGGTAGTCATGAGCAGTTCTTC	CATSVRGQGSHEQFF
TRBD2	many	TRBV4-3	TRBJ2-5	TGCGCCAGCAGCCAAAACCCCCCGGGAGGTGGAGAGACCCAGTACTTC	CASSQNPPGGGETQYF
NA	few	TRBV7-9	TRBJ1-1	TGTGCCAGCAGCTCCCCGAGGGCGCTCATGAACACTGAAGCTTTCTTT	CASSSPRALMNTEAFF
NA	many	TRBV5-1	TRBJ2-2	TGCGCCAGCAAACTACCGCCCGGGACAGGGGAGCTGTTTTTT	CASKLPPGTGELFF
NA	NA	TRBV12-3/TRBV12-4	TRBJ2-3	TGTGCCAGCAGTTTAGGGCGGGGGCGCTATCCGGATACGCAGTATTTT	CASSLGRGRYPDTQYF
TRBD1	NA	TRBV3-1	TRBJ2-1	TGTGCCAGCAGCCCCCAGGACAGGGACAATGAGCAGTTCTTC	CASSPQDRDNEQFF
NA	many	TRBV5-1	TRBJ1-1	TGCGCCAGCAGCTGGGGGGTCAGGAACACTGAAGCTTTCTTT	CASSWGVRNTEAFF
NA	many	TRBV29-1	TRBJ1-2	TGCAGCGTTGAAGAATATGGGGGCAATCACTATGGCTACACCTTC	CSVEEYGGNHYGYTF
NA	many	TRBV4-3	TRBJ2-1	TGCGCCAGCAGCCAAGATGCTGGCCCATCCTACAATGAGCAGTTCTTC	CASSQDAGPSYNEQFF
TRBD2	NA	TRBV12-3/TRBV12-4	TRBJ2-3	TGTGCCAGCAGTTTGTTCTGGACTAGCGGGGGGAACCGCACAGATACGCAGTATTTT	CASSLFWTSGGNRTDTQYF
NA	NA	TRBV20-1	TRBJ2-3	TGCAGTGCTAGAGAGCCTGTTTTGTGGCGGGAAGGCAAAGATACGCAGTATTTT	CSAREPVLWREGKDTQYF
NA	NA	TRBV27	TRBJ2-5	TGTGCCAGCAGTTTAACGACCGGGTTTAGGGGCCAAGAGACCCAGTACTTC	CASSLTTGFRGQETQYF
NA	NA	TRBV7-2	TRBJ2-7	TGTGCCAGCAGCTCCGACACCCTGGGGCAGTACTTC	CASSSDTLGQYF
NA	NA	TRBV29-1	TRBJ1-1	TGCAGCGTTACTGGGAACACTGAAGCTTTCTTT	CSVTGNTEAFF
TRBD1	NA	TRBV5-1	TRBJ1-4	TGCGCCAGCAGCTTGGGAGGTCCGGGACAGCCTAATGAAAAACTGTTTTTT	CASSLGGPGQPNEKLFF
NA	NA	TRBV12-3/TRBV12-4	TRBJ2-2	TGTGCCAGCAGATCGAGGGGCACCGGGGAGCTGTTTTTT	CASRSRGTGELFF
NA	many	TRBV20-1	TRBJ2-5	TGCAGTGCCCAGAACCAAGAGACCCAGTACTTC	CSAQNQETQYF
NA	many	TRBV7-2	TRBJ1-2	TGTGCCAGCAGCTTGGGGGCAGGACTCTATGGCTACACCTTC	CASSLGAGLYGYTF
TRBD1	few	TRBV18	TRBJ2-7	TGTGCCAGCTCACTTAGCAGGGGGCTTAACCACGAGCAGTACTTC	CASSLSRGLNHEQYF
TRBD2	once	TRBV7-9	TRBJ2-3	TGTGCCAGCAGTTCCCACCGCGGGGGGTTCACAGATACGCAGTATTTT	CASSSHRGGFTDTQYF
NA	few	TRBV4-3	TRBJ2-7	TGCGCCAGCAGCCAAGACTGGGGCCTCACGGACTACGAGCAGTACTTC	CASSQDWGLTDYEQYF
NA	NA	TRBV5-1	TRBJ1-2	TGCGCCAGCAGTCCCCTCCCGGGATCTCGGACTCATGGCTACACCTTC	CASSPLPGSRTHGYTF
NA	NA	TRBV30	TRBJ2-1	TGTGCCTGGAGTGTTGGGAGTGGCGCCTACAATGAGCAGTTCTTC	CAWSVGSGAYNEQFF
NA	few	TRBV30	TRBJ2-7	TGTGCCTGGAGTGCAGTGTGGGGGGACTCCTACGAGCAGTACTTC	CAWSAVWGDSYEQYF